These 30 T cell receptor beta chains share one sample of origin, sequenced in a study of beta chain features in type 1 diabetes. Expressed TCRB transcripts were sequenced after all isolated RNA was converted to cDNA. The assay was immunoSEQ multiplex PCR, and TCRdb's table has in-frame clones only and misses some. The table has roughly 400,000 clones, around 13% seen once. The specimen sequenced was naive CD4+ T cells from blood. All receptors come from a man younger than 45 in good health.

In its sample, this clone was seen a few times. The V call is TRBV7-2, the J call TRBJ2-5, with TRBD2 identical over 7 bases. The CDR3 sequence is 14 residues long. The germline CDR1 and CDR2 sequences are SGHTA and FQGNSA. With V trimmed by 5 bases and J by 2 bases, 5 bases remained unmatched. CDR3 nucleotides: TGTGCCAGCAGCCCAGCGGGGCCTCAAGAGACCCAGTACTTC. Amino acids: CASSPAGPQETQYF.

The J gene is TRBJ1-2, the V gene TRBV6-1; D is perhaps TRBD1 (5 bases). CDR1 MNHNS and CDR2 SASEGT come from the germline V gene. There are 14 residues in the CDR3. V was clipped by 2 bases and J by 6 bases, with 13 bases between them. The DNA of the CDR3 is TGTGCCAGCAGTGAACGGAGGGGTACGGATGGCTACACCTTC. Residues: CASSERRGTDGYTF.

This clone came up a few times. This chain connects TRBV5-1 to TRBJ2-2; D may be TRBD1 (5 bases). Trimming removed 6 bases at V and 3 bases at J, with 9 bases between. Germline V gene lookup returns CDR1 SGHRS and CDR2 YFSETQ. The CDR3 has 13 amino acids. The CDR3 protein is CASKLGDTGELFF. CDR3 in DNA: TGCGCCAGCAAGCTAGGGGACACCGGGGAGCTGTTTTTT. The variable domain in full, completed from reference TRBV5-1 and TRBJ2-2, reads KAGVTQTPRYLIKTRGQQVTLSCSPISGHRSVSWYQQTPGQGLQFLFEYFSETQRNKGNFPGRFSGRQFSNSRSEMNVSTLELGDSALYLCASKLGDTGELFFGEGSRLTVL.

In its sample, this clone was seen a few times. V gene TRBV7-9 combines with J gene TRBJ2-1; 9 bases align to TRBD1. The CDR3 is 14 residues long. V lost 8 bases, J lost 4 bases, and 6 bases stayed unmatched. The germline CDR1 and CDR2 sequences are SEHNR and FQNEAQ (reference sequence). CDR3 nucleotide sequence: TGTGCCAGCTGGGGGACAGGGATATACAATGAGCAGTTCTTC. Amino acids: CASWGTGIYNEQFF.

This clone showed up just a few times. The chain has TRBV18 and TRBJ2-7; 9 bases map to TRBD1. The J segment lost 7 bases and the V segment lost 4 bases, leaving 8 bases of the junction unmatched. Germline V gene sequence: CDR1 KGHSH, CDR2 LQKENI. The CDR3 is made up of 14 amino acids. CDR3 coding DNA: TGTGCCAGCTCACTCATACAGGGGGCCGGGGAGCAGTACTTC. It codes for CASSLIQGAGEQYF. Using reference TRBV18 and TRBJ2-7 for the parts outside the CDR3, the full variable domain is NAGVMQNPRHLVRRRGQEARLRCSPMKGHSHVYWYRQLPEEGLKFMVYLQKENIIDESGMPKERFSAEFPKEGPSILRIQQVVRGDSAAYFCASSLIQGAGEQYFGPGTRLTVT.

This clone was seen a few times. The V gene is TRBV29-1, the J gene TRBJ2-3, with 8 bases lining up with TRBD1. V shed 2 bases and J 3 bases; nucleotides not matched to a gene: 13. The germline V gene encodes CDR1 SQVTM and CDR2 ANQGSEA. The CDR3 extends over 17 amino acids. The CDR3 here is CSVEIRTGKSLTDTQYF. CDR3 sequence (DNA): TGCAGCGTTGAAATACGGACAGGGAAGAGTTTGACAGATACGCAGTATTTT.

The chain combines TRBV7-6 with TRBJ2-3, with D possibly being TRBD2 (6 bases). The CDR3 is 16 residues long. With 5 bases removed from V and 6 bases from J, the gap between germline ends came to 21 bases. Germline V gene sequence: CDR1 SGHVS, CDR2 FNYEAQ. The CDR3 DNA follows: TGTGCCAGCAGCCGCTTTTCCTTAGCGGCCGTGGATACGCAGTATTTT. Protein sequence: CASSRFSLAAVDTQYF.

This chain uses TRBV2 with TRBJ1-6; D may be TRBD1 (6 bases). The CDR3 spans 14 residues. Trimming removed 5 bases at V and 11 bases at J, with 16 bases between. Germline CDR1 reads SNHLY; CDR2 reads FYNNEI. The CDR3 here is CASSPLGGPAPLHF. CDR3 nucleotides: TGTGCCAGCAGTCCCCTTGGGGGGCCAGCACCCCTCCACTTT.

The CDR3 protein is CSVATGFTDTQYF. Here the CDR3 DNA reads TGCAGCGTTGCTACAGGGTTTACAGATACGCAGTATTTT. V gene TRBV29-1 combines with J gene TRBJ2-3; D might be TRBD1 (6 bases). Germline V gives CDR1 SQVTM, CDR2 ANQGSEA. Trimming stripped 4 bases from V and 3 bases from J, with 11 bases between. The length of the CDR3 is 13 residues.

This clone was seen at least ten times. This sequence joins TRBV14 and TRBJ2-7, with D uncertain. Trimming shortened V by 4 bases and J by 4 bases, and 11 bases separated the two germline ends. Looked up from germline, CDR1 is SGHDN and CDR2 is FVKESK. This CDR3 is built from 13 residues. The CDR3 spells CASSRLEGYEQYV. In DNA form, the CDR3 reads TGTGCCAGCAGCCGCCTCGAAGGGTACGAGCAGTACGTC.

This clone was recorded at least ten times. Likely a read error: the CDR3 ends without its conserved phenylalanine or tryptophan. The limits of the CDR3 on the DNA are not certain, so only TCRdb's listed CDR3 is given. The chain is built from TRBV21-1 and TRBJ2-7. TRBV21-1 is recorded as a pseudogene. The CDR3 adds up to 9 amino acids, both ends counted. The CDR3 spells CASRKGSRL.

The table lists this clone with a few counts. The chain's CDR3 is CASSPPLGSVPDTQYF. The DNA for the CDR3 is TGTGCCAGCTCACCACCATTGGGGAGCGTTCCAGATACGCAGTATTTT. The gene calls are TRBV18 and TRBJ2-3, with D tentatively TRBD2 (5 bases). The CDR3 has 16 residues. Per the germline V gene, CDR1 is KGHSH and CDR2 is LQKENI. V gave up 0 bases and J gave up 4 bases, with 14 bases separating them.

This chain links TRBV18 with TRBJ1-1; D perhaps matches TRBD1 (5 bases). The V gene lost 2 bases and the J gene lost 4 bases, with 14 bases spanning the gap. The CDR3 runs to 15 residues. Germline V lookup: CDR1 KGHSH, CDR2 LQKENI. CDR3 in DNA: TGTGCCAGCTCACCAACTCGGGGGTGGAGCACTGAAGCTTTCTTT. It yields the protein CASSPTRGWSTEAFF.

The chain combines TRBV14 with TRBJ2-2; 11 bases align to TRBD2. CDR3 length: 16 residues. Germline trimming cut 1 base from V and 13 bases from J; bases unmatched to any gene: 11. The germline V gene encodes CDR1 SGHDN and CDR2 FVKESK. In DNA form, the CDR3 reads TGTGCCAGCAGCCAAGCCCCCGGACTAGCGGGCGGCGGGCTGTTTTTT. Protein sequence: CASSQAPGLAGGGLFF.

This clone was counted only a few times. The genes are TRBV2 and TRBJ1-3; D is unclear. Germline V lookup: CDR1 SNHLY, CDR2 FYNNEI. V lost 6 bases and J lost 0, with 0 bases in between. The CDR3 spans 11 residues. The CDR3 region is CASSSGNTIYF. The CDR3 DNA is TGTGCCAGCAGCTCTGGAAACACCATATATTTT.

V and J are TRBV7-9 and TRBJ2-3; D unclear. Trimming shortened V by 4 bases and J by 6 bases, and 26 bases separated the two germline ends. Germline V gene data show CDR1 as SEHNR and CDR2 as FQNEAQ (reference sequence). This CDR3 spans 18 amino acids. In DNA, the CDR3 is TGTGCCAGCAGCTCCCGCGTCCTGTCCTCAAGCTTCGGGGATACGCAGTATTTT. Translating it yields CASSSRVLSSSFGDTQYF.

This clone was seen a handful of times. CDR3 nucleotides: TGCGCCAGCCAGATGGGCTCCCTTCACAATGAGCAGTTCTTC. Protein product: CASQMGSLHNEQFF. This rearrangement joins TRBV5-1 to TRBJ2-1; D remains ambiguous. The germline V and J ends were trimmed by 7 bases and 5 bases, with 16 bases remaining between them. In germline, CDR1 is SGHRS, CDR2 YFSETQ. The CDR3 loop spans 14 amino acids.

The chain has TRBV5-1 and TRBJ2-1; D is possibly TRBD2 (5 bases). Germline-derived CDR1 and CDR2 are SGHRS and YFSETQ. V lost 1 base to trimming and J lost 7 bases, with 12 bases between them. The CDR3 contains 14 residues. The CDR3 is CASSLPPGLNEQFF. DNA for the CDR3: TGCGCCAGCAGCTTGCCCCCGGGATTGAATGAGCAGTTCTTC.

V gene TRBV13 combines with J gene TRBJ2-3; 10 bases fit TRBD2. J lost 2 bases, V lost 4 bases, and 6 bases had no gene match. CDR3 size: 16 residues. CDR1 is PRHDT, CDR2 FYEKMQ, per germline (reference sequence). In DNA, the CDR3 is TGTGCCAGCAGCTGGTTAGCGGGGGGTACCACAGATACGCAGTATTTT. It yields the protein CASSWLAGGTTDTQYF.

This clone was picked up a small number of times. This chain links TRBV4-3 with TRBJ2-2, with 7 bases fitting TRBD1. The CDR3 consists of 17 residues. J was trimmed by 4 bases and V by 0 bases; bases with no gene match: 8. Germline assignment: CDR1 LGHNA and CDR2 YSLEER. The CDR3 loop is CASSQDRDRVRTGELFF. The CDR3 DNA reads TGCGCCAGCAGCCAAGATCGAGACAGGGTACGCACCGGGGAGCTGTTTTTT.

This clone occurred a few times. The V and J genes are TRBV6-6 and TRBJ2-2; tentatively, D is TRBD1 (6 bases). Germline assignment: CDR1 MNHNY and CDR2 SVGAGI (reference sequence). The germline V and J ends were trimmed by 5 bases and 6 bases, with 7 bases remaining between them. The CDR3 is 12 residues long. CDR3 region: CASSRTAGELFF. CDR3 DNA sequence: TGTGCCAGCAGTCGGACAGCCGGGGAGCTGTTTTTT.

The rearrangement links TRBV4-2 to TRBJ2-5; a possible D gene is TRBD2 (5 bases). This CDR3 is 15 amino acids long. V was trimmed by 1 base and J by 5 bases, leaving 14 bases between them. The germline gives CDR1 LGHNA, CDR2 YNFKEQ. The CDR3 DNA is TGTGCCAGCAGCCAAGGACCCGAGAGGAGGGAGACCCAGTACTTC. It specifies CASSQGPERRETQYF.

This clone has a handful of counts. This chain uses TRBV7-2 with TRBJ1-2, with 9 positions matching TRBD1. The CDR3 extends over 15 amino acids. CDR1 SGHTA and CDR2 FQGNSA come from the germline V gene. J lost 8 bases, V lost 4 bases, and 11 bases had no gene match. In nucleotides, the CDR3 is TGTGCCAGCAGCTACGCGGGGACAGGGAATCCGGGCTACACCTTC. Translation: CASSYAGTGNPGYTF.

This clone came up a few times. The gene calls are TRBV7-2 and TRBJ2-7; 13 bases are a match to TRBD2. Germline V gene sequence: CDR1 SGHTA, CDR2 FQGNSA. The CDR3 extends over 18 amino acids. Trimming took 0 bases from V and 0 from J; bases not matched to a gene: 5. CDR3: CASSLARTSGGSSYEQYF. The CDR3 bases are TGTGCCAGCAGCTTAGCAAGGACTAGCGGGGGTAGCTCCTACGAGCAGTACTTC.

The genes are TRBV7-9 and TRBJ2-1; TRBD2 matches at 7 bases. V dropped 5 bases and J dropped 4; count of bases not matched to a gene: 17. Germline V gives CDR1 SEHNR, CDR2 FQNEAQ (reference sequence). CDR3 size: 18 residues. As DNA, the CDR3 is TGTGCCAGCAGCCCACACGGGGGAGGGCCCGTCGGTTACAATGAGCAGTTCTTC. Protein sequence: CASSPHGGGPVGYNEQFF.

The CDR3 DNA is TGCAGCGTTGCATCCGGGACAGGGTATGGCTACACCTTC. Its translation is CSVASGTGYGYTF. The V gene is TRBV29-1, the J gene TRBJ1-2, with TRBD1 identical over 9 bases. The V segment lost 4 bases and the J segment 5 bases; nucleotides outside the gene matches: 5. The CDR3 sequence is 13 residues long. Germline V CDR1 and CDR2: SQVTM, ANQGSEA.

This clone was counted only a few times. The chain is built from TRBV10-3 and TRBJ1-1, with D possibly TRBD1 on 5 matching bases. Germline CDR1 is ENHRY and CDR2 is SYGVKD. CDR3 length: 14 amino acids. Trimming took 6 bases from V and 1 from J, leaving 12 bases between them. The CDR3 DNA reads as TGTGCCATCAGCTACGACAGAGAGAACACTGAAGCTTTCTTT. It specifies CAISYDRENTEAFF.

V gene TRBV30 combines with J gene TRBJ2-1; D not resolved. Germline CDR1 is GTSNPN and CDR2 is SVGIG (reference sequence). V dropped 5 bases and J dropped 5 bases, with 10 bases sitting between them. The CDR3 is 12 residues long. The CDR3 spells CAWGRLNNEQFF. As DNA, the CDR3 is TGTGCCTGGGGGCGCCTAAACAATGAGCAGTTCTTC.

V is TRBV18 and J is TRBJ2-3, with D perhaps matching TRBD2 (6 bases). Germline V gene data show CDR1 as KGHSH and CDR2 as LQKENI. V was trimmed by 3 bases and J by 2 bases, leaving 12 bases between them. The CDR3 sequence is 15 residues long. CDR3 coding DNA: TGTGCCAGCTCACCTCAAGGAGGGTACACAGATACGCAGTATTTT. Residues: CASSPQGGYTDTQYF.

The CDR3 loop reads CASSAPRASGRNEQFF. The CDR3 nucleotides read TGTGCCAGCAGCGCACCCCGGGCTAGCGGGAGGAATGAGCAGTTCTTC. The chain uses TRBV9 and TRBJ2-1, with 11 nucleotides matching TRBD2. V dropped 3 bases and J dropped 7; count of bases not matched to a gene: 9. Germline V gene lookup returns CDR1 SGDLS and CDR2 YYNGEE. The CDR3 covers 16 residues. The whole variable domain, filled in from reference TRBV9 and TRBJ2-1, reads DSGVTQTPKHLITATGQRVTLRCSPRSGDLSVYWYQQSLDQGLQFLIQYYNGEERAKGNILERFSAQQFPDLHSELNLSSLELGDSALYFCASSAPRASGRNEQFFGPGTRLTVL.